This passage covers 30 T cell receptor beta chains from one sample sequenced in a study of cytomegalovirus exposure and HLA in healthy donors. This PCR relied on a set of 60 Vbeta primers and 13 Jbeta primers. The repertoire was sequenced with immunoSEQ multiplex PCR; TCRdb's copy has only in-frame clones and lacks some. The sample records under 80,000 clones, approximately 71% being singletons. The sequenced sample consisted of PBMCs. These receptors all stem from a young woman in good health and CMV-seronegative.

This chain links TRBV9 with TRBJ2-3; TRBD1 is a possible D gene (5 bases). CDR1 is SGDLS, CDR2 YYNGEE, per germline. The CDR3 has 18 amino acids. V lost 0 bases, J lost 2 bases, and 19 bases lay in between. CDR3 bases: TGTGCCAGCAGCGTAGAACTCAACCGTGGGGCTTCCACAGATACGCAGTATTTT. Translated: CASSVELNRGASTDTQYF.

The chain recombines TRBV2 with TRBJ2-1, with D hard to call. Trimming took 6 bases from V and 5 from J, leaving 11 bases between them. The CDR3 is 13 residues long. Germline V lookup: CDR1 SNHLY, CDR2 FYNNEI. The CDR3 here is CASRHDNNNEQFF. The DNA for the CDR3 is TGTGCCAGCAGGCATGACAATAACAATGAGCAGTTCTTC.

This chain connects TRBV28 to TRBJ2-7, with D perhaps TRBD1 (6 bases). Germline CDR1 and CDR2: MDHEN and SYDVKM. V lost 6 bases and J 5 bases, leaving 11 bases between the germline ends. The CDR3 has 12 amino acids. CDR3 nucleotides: TGTGCCAGCAGCCACAGGGCCAACGAGCAGTACTTC. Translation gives CASSHRANEQYF.

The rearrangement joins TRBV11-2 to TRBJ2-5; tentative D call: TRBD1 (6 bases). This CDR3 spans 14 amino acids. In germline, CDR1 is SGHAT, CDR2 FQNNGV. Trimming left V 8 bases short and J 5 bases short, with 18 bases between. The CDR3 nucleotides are TGTGCCAGCCACAGGACAGACCCATTGGAGACCCAGTACTTC. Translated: CASHRTDPLETQYF.

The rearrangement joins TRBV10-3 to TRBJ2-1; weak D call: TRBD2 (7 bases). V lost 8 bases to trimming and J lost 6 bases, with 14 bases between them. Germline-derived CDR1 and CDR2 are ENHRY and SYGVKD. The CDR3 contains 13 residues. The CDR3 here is CAIRGGGGNEQFF. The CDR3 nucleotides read TGTGCCATCCGAGGAGGGGGGGGCAATGAGCAGTTCTTC.

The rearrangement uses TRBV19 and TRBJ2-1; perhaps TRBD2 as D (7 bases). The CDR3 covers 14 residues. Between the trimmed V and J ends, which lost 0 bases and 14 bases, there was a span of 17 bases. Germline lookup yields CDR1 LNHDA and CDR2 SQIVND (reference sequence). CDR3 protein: CASSIDWRAGAEFF. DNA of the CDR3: TGTGCCAGTAGTATAGATTGGAGGGCGGGGGCAGAGTTCTTC.

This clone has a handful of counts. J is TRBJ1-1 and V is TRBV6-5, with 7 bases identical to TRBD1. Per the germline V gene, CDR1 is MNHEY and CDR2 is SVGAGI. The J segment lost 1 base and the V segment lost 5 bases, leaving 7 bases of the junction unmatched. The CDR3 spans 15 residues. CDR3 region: CASSTTWTGNTEAFF. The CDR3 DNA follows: TGTGCCAGCAGTACGACCTGGACAGGGAACACTGAAGCTTTCTTT.

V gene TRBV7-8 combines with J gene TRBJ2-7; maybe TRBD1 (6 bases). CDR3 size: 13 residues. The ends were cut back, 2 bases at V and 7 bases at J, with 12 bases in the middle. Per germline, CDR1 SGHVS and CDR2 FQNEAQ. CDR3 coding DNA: TGTGCCAGCAGCTTATTTCACAGGGATGAGCAGTACTTC. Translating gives CASSLFHRDEQYF.

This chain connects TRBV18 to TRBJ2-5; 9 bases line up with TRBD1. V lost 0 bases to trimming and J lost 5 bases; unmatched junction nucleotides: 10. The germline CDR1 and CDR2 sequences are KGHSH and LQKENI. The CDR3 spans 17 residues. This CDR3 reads CASSPPVGQGSGETQYF. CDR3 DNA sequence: TGTGCCAGCTCACCACCGGTAGGACAGGGGAGCGGGGAGACCCAGTACTTC.

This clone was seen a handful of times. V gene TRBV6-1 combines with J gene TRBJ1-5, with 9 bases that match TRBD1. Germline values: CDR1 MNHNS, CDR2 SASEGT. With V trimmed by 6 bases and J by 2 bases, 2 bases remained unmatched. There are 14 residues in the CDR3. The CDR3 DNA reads TGTGCCAGCAGACAGGGGGCTGGCAATCAGCCCCAGCATTTT. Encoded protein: CASRQGAGNQPQHF.

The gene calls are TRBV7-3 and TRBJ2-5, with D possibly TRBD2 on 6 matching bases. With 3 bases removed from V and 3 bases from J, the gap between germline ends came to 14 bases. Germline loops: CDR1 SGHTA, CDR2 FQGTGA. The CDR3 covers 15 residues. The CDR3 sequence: CASSFRGGTEETQYF. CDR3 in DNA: TGTGCCAGCAGCTTCCGCGGCGGGACCGAAGAGACCCAGTACTTC.

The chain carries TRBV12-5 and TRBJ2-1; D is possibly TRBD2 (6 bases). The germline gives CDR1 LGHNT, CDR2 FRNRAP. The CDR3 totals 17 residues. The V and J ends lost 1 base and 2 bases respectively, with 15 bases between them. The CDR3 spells CASGLGSGVRAYNEQFF. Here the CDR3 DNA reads TGTGCTAGTGGTTTGGGTTCGGGGGTAAGGGCCTACAATGAGCAGTTCTTC.

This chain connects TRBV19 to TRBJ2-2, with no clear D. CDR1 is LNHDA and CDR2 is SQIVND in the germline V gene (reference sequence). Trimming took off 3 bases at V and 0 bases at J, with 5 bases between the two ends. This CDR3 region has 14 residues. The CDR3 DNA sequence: TGTGCCAGTAGTATTCGGGCGAACACCGGGGAGCTGTTTTTT. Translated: CASSIRANTGELFF.

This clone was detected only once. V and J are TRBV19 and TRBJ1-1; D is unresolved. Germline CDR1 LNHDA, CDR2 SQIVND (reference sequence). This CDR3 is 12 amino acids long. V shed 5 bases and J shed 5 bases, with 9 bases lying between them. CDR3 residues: CASSAPVTEAFF. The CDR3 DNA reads TGTGCCAGTAGTGCGCCGGTAACTGAAGCTTTCTTT.

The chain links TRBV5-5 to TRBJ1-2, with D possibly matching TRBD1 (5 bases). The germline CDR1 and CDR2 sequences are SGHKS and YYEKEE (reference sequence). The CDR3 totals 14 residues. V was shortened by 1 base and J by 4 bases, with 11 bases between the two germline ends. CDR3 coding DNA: TGTGCCAGCAGCTTGCAGACAGTGGGCTATGGCTACACCTTC. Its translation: CASSLQTVGYGYTF.

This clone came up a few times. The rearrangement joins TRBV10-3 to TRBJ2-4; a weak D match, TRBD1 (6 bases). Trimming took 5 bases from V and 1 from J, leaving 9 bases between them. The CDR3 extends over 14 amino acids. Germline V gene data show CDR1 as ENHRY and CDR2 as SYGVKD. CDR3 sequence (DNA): TGTGCCATCAGTACAGGGACGGCCAAAAACATTCAGTACTTC. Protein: CAISTGTAKNIQYF.

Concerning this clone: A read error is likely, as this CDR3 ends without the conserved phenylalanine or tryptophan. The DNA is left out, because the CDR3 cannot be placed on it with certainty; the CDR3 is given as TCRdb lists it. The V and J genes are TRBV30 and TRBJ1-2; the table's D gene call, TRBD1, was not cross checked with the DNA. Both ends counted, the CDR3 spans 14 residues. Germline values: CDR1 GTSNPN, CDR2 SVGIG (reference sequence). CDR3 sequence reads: CAWRPFDGHRWLHL.

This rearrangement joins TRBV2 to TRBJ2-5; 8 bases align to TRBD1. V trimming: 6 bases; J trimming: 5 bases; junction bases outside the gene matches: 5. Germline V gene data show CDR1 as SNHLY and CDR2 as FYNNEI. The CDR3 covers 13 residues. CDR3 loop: CASRAGGGETQYF. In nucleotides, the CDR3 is TGTGCCAGCAGGGCAGGGGGCGGGGAGACCCAGTACTTC.

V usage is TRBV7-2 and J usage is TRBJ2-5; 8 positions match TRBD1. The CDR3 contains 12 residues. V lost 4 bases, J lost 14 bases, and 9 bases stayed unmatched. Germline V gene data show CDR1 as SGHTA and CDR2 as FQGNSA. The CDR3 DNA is TGTGCCAGCAGCTCCAGCGGACAGGGCGGTTACTTC. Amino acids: CASSSSGQGGYF.

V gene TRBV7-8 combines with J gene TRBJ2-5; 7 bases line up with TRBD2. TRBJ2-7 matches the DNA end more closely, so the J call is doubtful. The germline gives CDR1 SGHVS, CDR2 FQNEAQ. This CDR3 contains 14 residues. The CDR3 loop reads CASSWGGSSYEQYF. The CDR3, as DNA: TGTGCCAGCAGCTGGGGGGGGAGCTCCTACGAGCAGTACTTC.

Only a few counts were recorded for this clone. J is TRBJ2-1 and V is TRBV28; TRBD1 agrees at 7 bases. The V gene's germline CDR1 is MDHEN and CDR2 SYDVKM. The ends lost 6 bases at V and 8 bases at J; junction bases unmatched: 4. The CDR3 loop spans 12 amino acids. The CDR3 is CASRGQLDEQFF. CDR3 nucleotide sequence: TGTGCCAGCAGGGGACAGTTGGATGAGCAGTTCTTC.

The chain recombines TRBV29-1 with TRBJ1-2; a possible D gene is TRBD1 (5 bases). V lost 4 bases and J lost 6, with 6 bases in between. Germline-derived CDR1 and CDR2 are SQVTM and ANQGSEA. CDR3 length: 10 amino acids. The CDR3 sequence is CSVARDGYTF. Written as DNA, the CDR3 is TGCAGCGTTGCCAGGGATGGCTACACCTTC. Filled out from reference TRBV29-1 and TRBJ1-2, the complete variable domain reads SAVISQKPSRDICQRGTSLTIQCQVDSQVTMMFWYRQQPGQSLTLIATANQGSEATYESGFVIDKFPISRPNLTFSTLTVSNMSPEDSSIYLCSVARDGYTFGSGTRLTVV.

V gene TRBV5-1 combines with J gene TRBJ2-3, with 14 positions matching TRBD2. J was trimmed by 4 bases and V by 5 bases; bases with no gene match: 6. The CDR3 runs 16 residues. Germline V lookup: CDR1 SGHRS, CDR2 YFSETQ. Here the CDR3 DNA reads TGCGCCAGCAGACTTGGACTAGCGGGGGGTTCAGATACGCAGTATTTT. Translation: CASRLGLAGGSDTQYF.

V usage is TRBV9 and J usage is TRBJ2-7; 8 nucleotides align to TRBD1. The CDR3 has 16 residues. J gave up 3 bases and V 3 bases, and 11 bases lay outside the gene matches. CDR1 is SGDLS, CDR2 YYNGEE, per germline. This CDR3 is CASSEAARDRIYEQYF. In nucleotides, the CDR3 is TGTGCCAGCAGCGAAGCAGCTCGGGACAGGATCTACGAGCAGTACTTC.

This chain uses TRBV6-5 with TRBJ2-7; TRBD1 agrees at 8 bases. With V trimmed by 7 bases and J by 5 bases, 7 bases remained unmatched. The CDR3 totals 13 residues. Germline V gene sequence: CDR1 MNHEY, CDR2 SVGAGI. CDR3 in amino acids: CASMGRGPDEQYF. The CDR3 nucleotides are TGTGCCAGCATGGGCAGGGGGCCAGACGAGCAGTACTTC.

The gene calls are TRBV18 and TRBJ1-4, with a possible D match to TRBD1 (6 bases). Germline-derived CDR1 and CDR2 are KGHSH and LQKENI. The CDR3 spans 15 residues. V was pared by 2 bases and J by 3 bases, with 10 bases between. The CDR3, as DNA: TGTGCCAGCTCACCATTACAGGGACCTAATGAAAAACTGTTTTTT. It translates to CASSPLQGPNEKLFF.

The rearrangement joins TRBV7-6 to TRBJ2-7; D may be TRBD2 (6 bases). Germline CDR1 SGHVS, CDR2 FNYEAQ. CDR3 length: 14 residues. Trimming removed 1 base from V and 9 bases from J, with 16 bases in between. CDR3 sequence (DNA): TGTGCCAGCAGCTTAGTTTCGGGGGATAACGGGCAGTACTTC. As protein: CASSLVSGDNGQYF.

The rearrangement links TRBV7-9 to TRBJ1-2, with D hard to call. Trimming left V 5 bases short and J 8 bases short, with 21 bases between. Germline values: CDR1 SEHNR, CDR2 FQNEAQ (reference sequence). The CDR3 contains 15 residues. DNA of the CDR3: TGTGCCAGCAGCCCGTACACAGAGATACGACCGGGCTACACCTTC. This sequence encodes CASSPYTEIRPGYTF.

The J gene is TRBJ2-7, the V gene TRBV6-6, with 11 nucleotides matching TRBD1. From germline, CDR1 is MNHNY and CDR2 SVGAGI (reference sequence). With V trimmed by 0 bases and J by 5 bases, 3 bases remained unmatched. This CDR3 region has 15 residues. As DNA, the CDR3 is TGTGCCAGCAGTTACTCCCGGGACAGGGGGGACGAGCAGTACTTC. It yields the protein CASSYSRDRGDEQYF.

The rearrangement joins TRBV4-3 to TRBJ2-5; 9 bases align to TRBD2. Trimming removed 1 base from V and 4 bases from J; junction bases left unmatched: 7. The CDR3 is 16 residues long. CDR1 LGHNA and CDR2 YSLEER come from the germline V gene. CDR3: CASSQGLSGGGETQYF. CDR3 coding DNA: TGCGCCAGCAGCCAAGGCCTTAGCGGGGGCGGAGAGACCCAGTACTTC.